This is a list of T cell receptor beta chains from one sample in a study of beta chain features in type 1 diabetes. Clones were sequenced by immunoSEQ multiplex PCR, and TCRdb holds only the in-frame ones, with some missing. The repertoire holds about 260,000 clones, with about 24% as singletons. Material for sequencing was naive CD4+ T cells from blood. The source of these receptors is a woman in her twenties or thirties with type 1 diabetes. The CDR3 runs from the conserved cysteine through the conserved F or W. The D gene is left open where the match is weak. Rows give clone size only sometimes, using once, few, many, or a class for an expanded clone.

j_call d_call clone_size v_call cdr3_aa cdr3_nt
TRBJ1-1 TRBD1 few TRBV7-9 CASSPTGETEAFF TGTGCCAGCAGCCCGACAGGGGAAACTGAAGCTTTCTTT
TRBJ2-7 TRBD2 - TRBV5-1 CASSRTSGGPYEQYF TGCGCCAGCAGCCGGACTAGCGGGGGTCCCTACGAGCAGTACTTC
TRBJ2-7 TRBD1 - TRBV4-1 CASSQGQGASYEQYF TGCGCCAGCAGCCAGGGACAGGGGGCCTCCTACGAGCAGTACTTC
TRBJ2-7 - few TRBV2 CASSEAKLAYEQYF TGTGCCAGCAGTGAAGCTAAATTAGCATACGAGCAGTACTTC
TRBJ1-1 TRBD1 - TRBV27 CASSPPGQTHFEAFF TGTGCCAGCAGTCCTCCGGGACAGACTCATTTTGAAGCTTTCTTT
TRBJ2-5 TRBD2 - TRBV9 CASSVAGTSGISETQYF TGTGCCAGCAGCGTGGCCGGGACTAGCGGGATATCGGAGACCCAGTACTTC
TRBJ2-6 - - TRBV5-1 CASSQSSGANVLTF TGCGCCAGCAGTCAGTCATCTGGGGCCAACGTCCTGACTTTC
TRBJ2-7 TRBD1 few TRBV11-2 CASSSLQGIYEQYF TGTGCCAGCAGCTCCCTACAGGGGATCTACGAGCAGTACTTC
TRBJ2-5 - - TRBV25-1 CASTDQETQYF TGTGCCAGCACAGATCAAGAGACCCAGTACTTC
TRBJ1-5 - few TRBV6-6 CAGNRDTNQPQHF TGTGCCGGAAATCGGGACACCAATCAGCCCCAGCATTTT
TRBJ2-7 TRBD2 - TRBV30 CAWGSGLAGSYEQYF TGTGCCTGGGGTTCAGGACTAGCGGGAAGCTACGAGCAGTACTTC
TRBJ2-7 TRBD1 - TRBV18 CASSPPGQGAHEQYF TGTGCCAGCTCACCACCGGGACAGGGTGCCCACGAGCAGTACTTC
TRBJ2-3 - few TRBV30 CAWAGRDTDTQYF TGTGCCTGGGCAGGCAGGGACACAGATACGCAGTATTTT
TRBJ2-6 - few TRBV5-1 CASSLVQGAGANVLTF TGCGCCAGCAGCTTGGTGCAAGGGGCTGGGGCCAACGTCCTGACTTTC
TRBJ1-1 - - TRBV7-3 CASSQGPLTEAFF TGTGCCAGCAGTCAGGGGCCGCTGACTGAAGCTTTCTTT
TRBJ2-1 TRBD1 - TRBV30 CAYVQGVPNEQFF TGTGCCTACGTACAGGGGGTTCCAAATGAGCAGTTCTTC
TRBJ2-7 - - TRBV9 CASGVASDHFYEQYF TGTGCCAGCGGCGTAGCGAGTGATCACTTCTACGAGCAGTACTTC
TRBJ2-7 - - TRBV2 CASTREWEQYF TGTGCCAGCACCAGGGAATGGGAGCAGTACTTC
TRBJ1-2 - - TRBV27 CASSLRGWGDDGYTF TGTGCCAGCAGTTTACGGGGATGGGGAGACGATGGCTACACCTTC
TRBJ2-3 - - TRBV11-2 CASSIGLSGTDTQYF TGTGCCAGCAGCATCGGACTGAGCGGCACAGATACGCAGTATTTT
TRBJ2-7 - - TRBV28 CASSVQGFEQYF TGTGCCAGCAGTGTACAGGGTTTCGAGCAGTACTTC
TRBJ2-1 TRBD2 few TRBV11-3 CASSFLSGRVRSYNEQFF TGTGCCAGCAGCTTTCTTAGCGGGAGGGTGAGGTCCTACAATGAGCAGTTCTTC
TRBJ2-5 TRBD2 few TRBV4-1 CASPSRAGDGQETQYF TGCGCCAGCCCATCTCGAGCGGGAGACGGCCAAGAGACCCAGTACTTC
TRBJ2-4 - few TRBV7-7 CASSLTAENIQYF TGTGCTAGCAGCTTAACAGCCGAAAACATTCAGTACTTC
TRBJ2-7 TRBD2 few TRBV19 CASSSRLAGGPRLEQYF TGTGCCAGTAGTAGTCGGCTAGCGGGAGGGCCTCGGCTCGAGCAGTACTTC
TRBJ2-2 - few TRBV29-1 CSVRRNTNTGELFF TGCAGCGTTAGGAGGAACACCAACACCGGGGAGCTGTTTTTT
TRBJ1-4 - - TRBV5-1 CASSRDGLGGKLFF TGCGCCAGCAGCCGGGACGGCCTAGGGGGAAAACTGTTTTTT
TRBJ2-1 TRBD2 few TRBV30 CAWSGTSGYNEQFF TGTGCCTGGTCCGGGACTAGCGGCTACAATGAGCAGTTCTTC
TRBJ1-1 TRBD1 - TRBV29-1 CSVATAGGTEAFF TGCAGCGTTGCCACGGCAGGGGGCACTGAAGCTTTCTTT
TRBJ2-5 TRBD2 - TRBV5-1 CASSFEAGGSGETQYF TGCGCCAGCAGCTTCGAAGCGGGAGGGTCGGGAGAGACCCAGTACTTC
TRBJ1-1 - - TRBV7-9 CASSIEPDTEAFF TGTGCCAGCAGCATAGAACCAGACACTGAAGCTTTCTTT
TRBJ2-7 TRBD1 few TRBV29-1 CSGRQGPTYEQYF TGCAGCGGGAGACAGGGTCCCACCTACGAGCAGTACTTC
TRBJ1-1 - - TRBV11-2 CASTMRSVVNTEAFF TGTGCCAGCACCATGAGGTCGGTGGTGAACACTGAAGCTTTCTTT
TRBJ1-3 - - TRBV28 CASRTASGNTIYF TGTGCCAGCAGAACAGCTTCTGGAAACACCATATATTTT
TRBJ2-1 - - TRBV4-2 CATRGNGLNEQFF TGTGCCACCCGGGGTAACGGGTTAAATGAGCAGTTCTTC
TRBJ2-7 TRBD1 - TRBV28 CASSPTGGSNEQYF TGTGCCAGCAGTCCGACAGGGGGCAGCAACGAGCAGTACTTC
TRBJ2-7 - - TRBV18 CASSTSRGYEQYF TGTGCCAGCTCAACGTCTAGGGGGTACGAGCAGTACTTC
TRBJ2-7 TRBD2 - TRBV7-6 CASSPPSGTYEQYF TGTGCCAGCAGTCCACCTAGCGGGACCTACGAGCAGTACTTC
TRBJ1-2 - few TRBV30 CAWNKNYGYTF TGTGCCTGGAATAAAAACTATGGCTACACCTTC
TRBJ2-7 - few TRBV2 CASSRLSYEQYF TGTGCCAGCAGTAGACTCTCCTACGAGCAGTACTTC
TRBJ1-2 - few TRBV29-1 CSVPLSGWGPPYGYTF TGCAGCGTTCCTCTGTCCGGGTGGGGGCCCCCCTATGGCTACACCTTC
TRBJ1-1 TRBD1 - TRBV5-1 CASSFGTGNTEAFF TGCGCCAGCAGCTTTGGGACAGGGAACACTGAAGCTTTCTTT
TRBJ1-2 - - TRBV29-1 CSVHSSTYGYTF TGCAGCGTCCACTCCTCTACCTATGGCTACACCTTC
TRBJ1-2 - - TRBV30 CAWSVEGVYGYTF TGTGCCTGGAGTGTGGAAGGGGTGTATGGCTACACCTTC
TRBJ1-1 - - TRBV30 CAWSVTLNTEAFF TGTGCCTGGAGTGTAACTCTTAACACTGAAGCTTTCTTT
TRBJ2-5 TRBD1 - TRBV5-1 CASSRGQEWRQETQYF TGCGCCAGCAGCCGGGGACAGGAGTGGCGCCAAGAGACCCAGTACTTC
TRBJ2-7 - - TRBV18 CASSPPSRAPYEQYF TGTGCCAGCTCACCACCGTCCAGGGCCCCCTACGAGCAGTACTTC
TRBJ2-1 TRBD2 - TRBV7-2 CASSLDGLAYNEQFF TGTGCCAGCAGCTTAGATGGACTAGCCTACAATGAGCAGTTCTTC
TRBJ2-7 TRBD2 - TRBV5-1 CASSFEVTSGSSEQYF TGCGCCAGCAGCTTCGAAGTAACTAGCGGGAGTTCCGAGCAGTACTTC
TRBJ1-2 - few TRBV7-9 CASSFLGPYGYTF TGTGCCAGCAGCTTCCTGGGCCCCTATGGCTACACCTTC
TRBJ1-2 TRBD1 - TRBV6-5 CASSPDRVWYGYTF TGTGCCAGCAGCCCGGACAGGGTTTGGTATGGCTACACCTTC
TRBJ2-7 TRBD1 - TRBV7-9 CASSYAWTGAFYEQYF TGTGCCAGCAGCTATGCCTGGACAGGGGCGTTCTACGAGCAGTACTTC
TRBJ1-1 - - TRBV18 CASSPATVNTEAFF TGTGCCAGCTCACCTGCCACAGTGAACACTGAAGCTTTCTTT
TRBJ2-5 TRBD2 - TRBV4-1 CASSLSGTSGETQYF TGCGCCAGCAGCCTATCCGGGACTAGCGGGGAGACCCAGTACTTC